This T cell receptor beta chain was sequenced for a study of blood T cells in healthy people across ages. Concerning this clonotype itself: Its specificity is not known.

Study-level findings and limits: Any changes in expanded clonotypes were possibly confounded, as donor CMV status remained unknown. Measured against age, TCR beta diversity per million T cells decreased in a roughly linear manner.

CDR3 length equals 14 residues. V was clipped by 1 base and J by 9 bases; unmatched bases: 7. In germline, CDR1 is MGHRA, CDR2 YSYEKL. Healthy Russian Caucasian donors spanned ages 6 to 90 years. The second PCR ran about 6 to 12 cycles with a sample-barcoded 5' primer and J-beta primers. Per sample, CDR3-containing paired-end reads numbered at least 2.5 million. TCRdb re-analysed the 5' RACE reads in MiXCR, keeping a single row per CDR3 protein. The repertoire has approximately 880,000 distinct CDR3 sequences, about 44% of them found once; the top ten carry around 15%. V gene TRBV4-1 combines with J gene TRBJ2-7, with 9 bases identical to TRBD1. Sequenced: blood. The sequence was collected from a man aged 25-40 years in good health. This CDR3 is CASSQVGTGSGQYF. The CDR3 nucleotides are TGCGCCAGCAGCCAAGTTGGGACAGGGTCAGGGCAGTACTTC.